The subject of this entry is one T cell receptor beta chain. CDR3 size: 14 residues. Trimming pared 1 base from V and 3 bases from J, leaving 8 bases between. The data were obtained in a study of T-cell reconstitution after alpha-beta-depleted transplantation in children. Unique molecular identifiers featured in how the TCRbeta library was prepared. In TCRdb, the PCR reads were re-called with MiXCR into one record per CDR3 protein. The sample holds about 980,000 distinct CDR3 sequences, about 29% seen once. Sequencing was performed on PBMCs, mostly from graft donor cells, taken 360 days after TCRalphabeta/CD19-depleted stem cell transplant. This clonotype originated in a boy under three years old who had a stem cell transplant for SCID, so the T cells may come from the graft donor. The chain couples TRBV12-3 or TRBV12-4 to TRBJ2-3; D is undetermined. The CDR3 loop is CASSLVFSTDTQYF. The CDR3 DNA sequence: TGTGCCAGCAGTTTAGTTTTTAGTACAGATACGCAGTATTTT.